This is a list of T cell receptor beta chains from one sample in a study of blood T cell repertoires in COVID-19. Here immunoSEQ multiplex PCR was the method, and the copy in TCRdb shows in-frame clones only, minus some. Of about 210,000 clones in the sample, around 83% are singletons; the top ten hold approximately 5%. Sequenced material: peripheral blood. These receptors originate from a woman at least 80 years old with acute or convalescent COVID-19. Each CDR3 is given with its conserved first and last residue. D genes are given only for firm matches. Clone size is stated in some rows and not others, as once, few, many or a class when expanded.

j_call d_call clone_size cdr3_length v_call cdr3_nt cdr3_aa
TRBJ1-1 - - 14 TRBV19 TGTGCCAGTAGTCCCGCCAGGGGAGGGACTGAAGCTTTCTTT CASSPARGGTEAFF
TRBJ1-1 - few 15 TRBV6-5 TGTGCCAGCAGTTCTACAGGGCGTATGAACACTGAAGCTTTCTTT CASSSTGRMNTEAFF
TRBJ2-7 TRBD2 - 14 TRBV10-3 TGTGCCACCCAAGGGACTAGCGGGTACTACGAGCAGTACTTC CATQGTSGYYEQYF
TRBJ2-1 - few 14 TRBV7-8 TGTGCCAGCAGCTTACGACTTCATGACAATGAGCAGTTCTTC CASSLRLHDNEQFF
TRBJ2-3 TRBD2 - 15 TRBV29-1 TGCAGCGTTCGGACTAGCGGGAGGTTGCCAGATACGCAGTATTTT CSVRTSGRLPDTQYF
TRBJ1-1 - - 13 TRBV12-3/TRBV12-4 TGTGCCAGCACCCTCCGGGAAAGTACTGAAGCTTTCTTT CASTLRESTEAFF
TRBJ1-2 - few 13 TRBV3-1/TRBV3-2 TGTGCCAGCAGCCTTGACAGGTCTCTTGGCTACACCTTC CASSLDRSLGYTF
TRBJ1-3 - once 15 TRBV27 TGTGCCAGCAGTTTATTATCGGGAACTGGAAACACCATATATTTT CASSLLSGTGNTIYF
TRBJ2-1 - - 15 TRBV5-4 TGTGCCAGCAGCTTGGGCGACACCTCCTACAATGAGCAGTTCTTC CASSLGDTSYNEQFF
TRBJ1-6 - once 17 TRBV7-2 TGTGCCAGCAGTCCCCCTTGGGCAGCGGGCCCAGGCTCACCCCTCCACTTT CASSPPWAAGPGSPLHF
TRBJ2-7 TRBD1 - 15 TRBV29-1 TGCAGCGTCTACTCCCCTCGACAGGGGTCCTACGAGCAGTACTTC CSVYSPRQGSYEQYF
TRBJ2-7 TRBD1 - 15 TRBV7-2 TGTGCCAGCAGCTTAGGGGGGACAGGGGATAGCGAGCAGTACTTC CASSLGGTGDSEQYF
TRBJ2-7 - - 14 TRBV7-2 TGTGCCAGCAGCTTAGTTGCTAGAACCTACGAGCAGTACTTC CASSLVARTYEQYF
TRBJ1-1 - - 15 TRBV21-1 TGTGCCAGCAGGCCCGGGACAGGGGCGAACACTGAAGCTTTCTTT CASRPGTGANTEAFF
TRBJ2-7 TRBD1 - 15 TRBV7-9 TGTGCCAGCAGCCCACAGGGACAGGTTTCCTCGGTGCAGTACTTC CASSPQGQVSSVQYF
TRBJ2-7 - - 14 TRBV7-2 TGTGCCAGCAGCCGTCCAGGGGGGACCTACGAGCAGTACTTC CASSRPGGTYEQYF
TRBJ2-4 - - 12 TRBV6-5 TGTGCCAGCAGTCCGGGGAAGAACATTCAGTACTTC CASSPGKNIQYF
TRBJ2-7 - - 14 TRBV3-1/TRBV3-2 TGTGCCAGCAGCCAAGGGCCCGCCTCCTACGAGCAGTACTTC CASSQGPASYEQYF
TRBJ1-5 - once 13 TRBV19 TGTGCCAGCAGAGAAACAAGCGGTCAGCCCCAGCATTTT CASRETSGQPQHF
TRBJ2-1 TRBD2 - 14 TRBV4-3 TGCGCCAGCAGCCGAGCGGGACCCTACAATGAGCAGTTCTTC CASSRAGPYNEQFF
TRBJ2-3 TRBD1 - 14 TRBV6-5 TGTGCCAGCAGTTTGACAGGGACCACAGATACGCAGTATTTT CASSLTGTTDTQYF
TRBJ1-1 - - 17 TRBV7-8 TGTGCCAGCAGCTTGGAGGGAAGGGGTGTGTTGAACACTGAAGCTTTCTTT CASSLEGRGVLNTEAFF
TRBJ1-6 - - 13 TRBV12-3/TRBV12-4 TGTGCCAGCAGTAACCAGAATAATTCACCCCTCCACTTT CASSNQNNSPLHF
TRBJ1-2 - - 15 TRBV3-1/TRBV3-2 TGTGCCAGCAGCCCTTACGGGAAATCTGACTATGGCTACACCTTC CASSPYGKSDYGYTF
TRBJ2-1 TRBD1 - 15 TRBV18 TGTGCCAGCTCTCGTACCCTGACAGGGGGCGATGAGCAGTTCTTC CASSRTLTGGDEQFF
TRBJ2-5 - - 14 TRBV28 TGTGCCAGCAGTTTAACAGACAGGACAGAGACCCAGTACTTC CASSLTDRTETQYF
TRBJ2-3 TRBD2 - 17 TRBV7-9 TGTGCCAGCAGCTTGCTTACTAGCGGGTTGACCACAGATACGCAGTATTTT CASSLLTSGLTTDTQYF
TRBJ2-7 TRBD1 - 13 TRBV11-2 TGTGCCAGCAGCCCCGACAGGGACTACGAGCAGTACTTC CASSPDRDYEQYF
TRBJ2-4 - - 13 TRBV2 TGTGCCAGCACACTCATAGCCAAAAACATTCAGTACTTC CASTLIAKNIQYF
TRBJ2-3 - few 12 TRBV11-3 TGTGCCAGCAGCTTAGGGCCAGATACGCAGTATTTT CASSLGPDTQYF
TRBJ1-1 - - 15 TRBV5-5 TGTGCCAGCACCTTTGGAAGACAGAGGAACACTGAAGCTTTCTTT CASTFGRQRNTEAFF
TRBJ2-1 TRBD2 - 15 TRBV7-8 TGTGCCAGCAGGACCGTCAGGGCGGGAGCCAATGAGCAGTTCTTC CASRTVRAGANEQFF
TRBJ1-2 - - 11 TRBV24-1 TGTGCCACCAGTTTTAGCTATGGCTACACCTTC CATSFSYGYTF
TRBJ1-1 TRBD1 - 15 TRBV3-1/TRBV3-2 TGTGCCAGCAGTCCTTGGGGGACAGGGGGCACTGAAGCTTTCTTT CASSPWGTGGTEAFF
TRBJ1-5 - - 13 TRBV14 TGTGCCAGCAGCCAAGATCGGGGGCAGCCCCAGCATTTT CASSQDRGQPQHF
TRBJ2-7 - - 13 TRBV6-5 TGTGCCAGCACCGGGACACTCTACGATCGGCAGTACTTC CASTGTLYDRQYF
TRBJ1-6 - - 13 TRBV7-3 TGTGCCAGCAGCTTCTCTCAGAATTCACCCCTCCACTTT CASSFSQNSPLHF
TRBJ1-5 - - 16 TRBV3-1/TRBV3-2 TGTGCCAGCAGCCAGGGGATTGGGGGCAGTGGAAAGCCCCAGCATTTT CASSQGIGGSGKPQHF
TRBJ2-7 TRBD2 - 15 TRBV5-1 TGCGCCAGCAGCTTGGTGGTAGCGGGAAGCTACGAGCAGTACTTC CASSLVVAGSYEQYF
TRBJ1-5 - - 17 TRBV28 TGTGCCAGCAGTTTATTCCCCAGACAGTTGTTCGATCAGCCCCAGCATTTT CASSLFPRQLFDQPQHF
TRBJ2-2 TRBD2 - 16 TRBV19 TGTGCCAGTAGATTTTTGCGGGGGAGGGGCACCGGGGAGCTGTTTTTT CASRFLRGRGTGELFF
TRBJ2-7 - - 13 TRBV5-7 TGTGCCAGAAGACTAGGTGCTGAAAACGAGCAGTACTTC CARRLGAENEQYF
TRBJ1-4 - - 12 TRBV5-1 TGCGCCAGCAGCTTAACAGGGATGGTTCTGTTTTTT CASSLTGMVLFF
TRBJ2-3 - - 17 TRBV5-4 TGTGCCAGCAGCACCCCCACAGGAGTTTATAGCACAGATACGCAGTATTTT CASSTPTGVYSTDTQYF
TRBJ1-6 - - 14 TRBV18 TGTGCCAGCTCACCTCAGAACAGCAATTCACCCCTCCACTTT CASSPQNSNSPLHF
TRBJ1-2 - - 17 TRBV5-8 TGTGCCAGCAGCTGGCGGGACGGCCGAGCGGCTAACTATGGCTACACCTTC CASSWRDGRAANYGYTF
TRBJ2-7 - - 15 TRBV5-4 TGTGCCAGCAGCTTGGCGGCAGGGGAATTTAACGAGCAGTACTTC CASSLAAGEFNEQYF